The next 18 T cell receptor beta chains were all read from a single sample in a study of blood T cells in healthy people across ages. Alongside a J-beta primer mix, a sample-barcoded 5' primer served in a second PCR lasting about 7 to 12 cycles. TCRdb re-derived calls from the 5' RACE reads in MiXCR, one entry per CDR3 protein. Of some 1.4 million distinct CDR3 sequences listed, 35% to 45% are singletons. Specimen: blood. These receptors were taken from a woman younger than 30 in good health.

The chain employs TRBV20-1 and TRBJ2-7; 7 nucleotides match TRBD1. CDR1 and CDR2 from the germline V gene are DFQATT and SNEGSKA (reference sequence). The junction had 10 bases not matched to a gene; V was cut back by 1 base and J by 1 base. This CDR3 contains 16 residues. DNA of the CDR3: TGCAGTGCTAGAGCGGTTGGTCACAGGGGTTCCTACGAGCAGTACTTC. It specifies CSARAVGHRGSYEQYF.

This chain connects TRBV30 to TRBJ2-4; D not certain. The J call may be in error: the DNA end matches TRBJ2-7 better. This CDR3 spans 14 amino acids. Germline V gene data show CDR1 as GTSNPN and CDR2 as SVGIG (reference sequence). The CDR3 here is CAWSPQQVSYEQYF. For the CDR3, the DNA is TGTGCCTGGAGTCCCCAGCAGGTTTCCTACGAGCAGTACTTC.

The rearrangement links TRBV28 to TRBJ2-7, with D maybe TRBD1 (5 bases). The V end was cut by 6 bases, the J end by 2 bases, with 17 bases between. The CDR3 contains 15 residues. Looked up from germline, CDR1 is MDHEN and CDR2 is SYDVKM. The CDR3 DNA reads as TGTGCCAGCAGGCCGCGACAGAATCCTACCTACGAGCAGTACTTC. Its translation is CASRPRQNPTYEQYF.

This chain uses TRBV28 with TRBJ2-1; 8 bases agree with TRBD1. Germline CDR1 is MDHEN and CDR2 is SYDVKM. The CDR3 totals 16 residues. The ends lost 4 bases at V and 4 bases at J; junction bases unmatched: 9. In DNA form, the CDR3 reads TGTGCCAGCAGTTCATCCGGGACAGGTTTTTACAATGAGCAGTTCTTC. Its protein product is CASSSSGTGFYNEQFF. The complete variable domain, with remaining parts taken from reference TRBV28 and TRBJ2-1, reads DVKVTQSSRYLVKRTGEKVFLECVQDMDHENMFWYRQDPGLGLRLIYFSYDVKMKEKGDIPEGYSVSREKKERFSLILESASTNQTSMYLCASSSSGTGFYNEQFFGPGTRLTVL.

With regard to this clonotype: A far larger clone is off by one base, so a read error is likely. V usage is TRBV12-3 or TRBV12-4 and J usage is TRBJ2-7; 7 bases are shared with TRBD1. The J segment lost 6 bases and the V segment lost 6 bases, leaving 5 bases of the junction unmatched. The CDR3 is made up of 12 amino acids. In nucleotides, the CDR3 is TGTGCCAGCAGCCAAGGGGGCTGCGAGCAGTACTTC. Encoded protein: CASSQGGCEQYF.

J is TRBJ2-7 and V is TRBV6-2 or TRBV6-3; D might be TRBD1 (6 bases). V dropped 5 bases and J dropped 7 bases, with 18 bases sitting between them. The length of the CDR3 is 14 residues. Germline lookup yields CDR1 MNHEY and CDR2 SVGEGT. The CDR3, as DNA: TGTGCCAGCAGTCTTGATCAGGGGAGTTGGGAGCAGTACTTC. Its protein is CASSLDQGSWEQYF.

The V and J genes are TRBV2 and TRBJ1-1; the D gene is possibly TRBD1 (6 bases). The V and J ends lost 2 bases and 10 bases respectively, with 17 bases between them. The CDR3 extends over 14 amino acids. The germline CDR1 and CDR2 sequences are SNHLY and FYNNEI. CDR3 coding DNA: TGTGCCAGCAGTGAATGGGGGGAAGGAGGGGGAGCTTTCTTT. Its protein is CASSEWGEGGGAFF.

V usage is TRBV6-6 and J usage is TRBJ2-4, with D unclear. The DNA end lines up better with TRBJ2-7; the J call may be wrong. This CDR3 has 13 amino acids. Germline assignment: CDR1 MNHNY and CDR2 SVGAGI (reference sequence). The CDR3 DNA follows: TGTGCCAGCAGTCCCGCAAGGGTCCACGAGCAGTACTTC. As protein: CASSPARVHEQYF.

This clonotype appeared a few times. In DNA form, the CDR3 reads TGTGCCAGCACAGGACAGGGGCAATATAGCAATCAGCCCCAGCATTTT. It codes for CASTGQGQYSNQPQHF. The chain combines TRBV12-3 or TRBV12-4 with TRBJ1-5; TRBD1 matches at 9 bases. J gave up 0 bases and V 7 bases, and 7 bases lay outside the gene matches. This CDR3 is 16 amino acids long.

This chain connects TRBV14 to TRBJ2-3; 11 bases are shared with TRBD1. Germline V gene lookup returns CDR1 SGHDN and CDR2 FVKESK. The J segment lost 1 base and the V segment lost 3 bases, leaving 6 bases of the junction unmatched. This CDR3 is built from 17 residues. The CDR3 sequence is CASSHLGQGVGTDTQYF. For the CDR3, the DNA is TGTGCCAGCAGCCACCTGGGACAGGGGGTGGGCACAGATACGCAGTATTTT. The full variable domain, completed using reference TRBV14 and TRBJ2-3, is EAGVTQFPSHSVIEKGQTVTLRCDPISGHDNLYWYRRVMGKEIKFLLHFVKESKQDESGMPNNRFLAERTGGTYSTLKVQPAELEDSGVYFCASSHLGQGVGTDTQYFGPGTRLTVL.

The chain couples TRBV6-2 or TRBV6-3 to TRBJ2-7; D is ambiguous. The germline CDR1 and CDR2 sequences are MNHEY and SVGEGT. This CDR3 has 14 amino acids. V lost 2 bases and J lost 1, with 9 bases in between. For the CDR3, the DNA is TGTGCCAGCAGTTACCCACGAGGTTCCTACGAGCAGTACTTC. It encodes CASSYPRGSYEQYF.

The chain combines TRBV6-5 with TRBJ2-1; 7 nucleotides match TRBD1. Germline V gene sequence: CDR1 MNHEY, CDR2 SVGAGI. There are 15 residues in the CDR3. With V trimmed by 6 bases and J by 1 base, 6 bases remained unmatched. CDR3 amino acids: CASRPDRASYNEQFF. The CDR3 DNA is TGTGCCAGCAGGCCCGACAGGGCTTCCTACAATGAGCAGTTCTTC.

The CDR3 loop is CSARGGLAGAIEQFF. For the CDR3, the DNA is TGCAGTGCTAGGGGGGGACTAGCGGGAGCTATCGAGCAGTTCTTC. The chain combines TRBV20-1 with TRBJ2-1, with 14 bases lining up with TRBD2. J lost 10 bases, V lost 3 bases, and 8 bases had no gene match. Germline V gene data show CDR1 as DFQATT and CDR2 as SNEGSKA (reference sequence). This CDR3 comprises 15 residues.

The rearrangement joins TRBV28 to TRBJ1-1; D is undetermined. The CDR3 has 13 residues. Germline loops: CDR1 MDHEN, CDR2 SYDVKM. V gave up 9 bases and J gave up 1 base, with 12 bases separating them. The CDR3 DNA reads as TGTGCCAGTATTAAGGCGGCGAACACTGAAGCTTTCTTT. This encodes CASIKAANTEAFF.

This chain links TRBV30 with TRBJ1-2; 8 bases align to TRBD1. This CDR3 has 14 residues. CDR1 GTSNPN and CDR2 SVGIG come from the germline V gene (reference sequence). The ends lost 0 bases at V and 5 bases at J; junction bases unmatched: 5. The chain's CDR3 is CAWSVPGQEYGYTF. CDR3 bases: TGTGCCTGGAGTGTTCCGGGACAGGAATATGGCTACACCTTC.

This clonotype was counted only a few times. This rearrangement joins TRBV21-1 to TRBJ2-7; TRBD1, the table's D call, lacks a check against the DNA. TRBV21-1 is a pseudogene locus. The CDR3 spans 14 residues. The DNA for the CDR3 is TGTGCCAGCAGCAAAGGAAACAGGGGGTACGAGCAGTACTTC. It specifies CASSKGNRGYEQYF.

The rearrangement links TRBV21-1 to TRBJ1-2; no DNA check was done on the table's D call, TRBD1. TRBV21-1 is designated a pseudogene. The CDR3 has 15 amino acids. The CDR3 DNA follows: TGTGCCAGCAGCAAATGTGGGGGTTTCAACTATGGCTACACCTTC. This gives the protein CASSKCGGFNYGYTF.

This clonotype was counted a few times. The chain links TRBV27 to TRBJ1-2; TRBD1 aligns across 9 bases. The V gene end was trimmed by 6 bases and the J gene end by 7 bases; junction bases not matched to a gene: 9. Germline V gives CDR1 MNHEY, CDR2 SMNVEV (reference sequence). CDR3 length: 14 amino acids. The CDR3, as DNA: TGTGCCAGCAGAAAAGAAACAGGGGGCGCTGGCTACACCTTC. Protein sequence: CASRKETGGAGYTF.